Listed here are 32 T cell receptor beta chains from one sample, sequenced in a study of human T cells and chemical hapten exposure. In TCRdb, the RACE reads were re-called with MiXCR into one record per CDR3 protein. Of 350,000 or so distinct CDR3 sequences detected, about 7% appear once; the ten largest clones hold 7.5% to 8.5%. Time point described: patch test 1, 2 weeks after DPC sensitization. Treatment here: therapeutic diphenylcyclopropenone sensitization with weekly scalp DPC. Sequenced material: whole blood, taken in connection with sensitization to the hapten diphenylcyclopropenone (DPC). All receptors derive from a woman younger than 35 with alopecia areata. Some clones in this sample may be carry-over from other donors' samples.

This clonotype was found a few times. The genes are TRBV29-1 and TRBJ2-5; D is unclear. Per germline, CDR1 SQVTM and CDR2 ANQGSEA. This CDR3 comprises 10 residues. The V end lost 5 bases, the J end lost 5 bases, and 6 bases lay between the germline ends. The CDR3 sequence is CSVLRETQYF. The CDR3 DNA reads as TGCAGCGTTTTACGGGAGACCCAGTACTTC.

In its sample, this clonotype was seen a few times. The J gene is TRBJ1-2, the V gene TRBV3-1; 10 bases line up with TRBD1. With V trimmed by 6 bases and J by 6 bases, 7 bases remained unmatched. CDR1 and CDR2 (germline): LGHDT, YNNKEL (reference sequence). CDR3 length: 14 residues. The CDR3 protein is CASSGHGTGDGYTF. In DNA, the CDR3 is TGTGCCAGCAGTGGCCACGGGACAGGGGATGGCTACACCTTC.

The sample holds a few counts of this clonotype. The rearrangement links TRBV9 to TRBJ2-7, with TRBD1 matching over 9 bases. The trim removed 3 bases at V and 5 bases at J, leaving 9 bases unmatched. CDR1 is SGDLS and CDR2 is YYNGEE in the germline V gene. CDR3 length: 15 residues. CDR3 residues: CASSAEGTGWDEQYF. The CDR3 region has the DNA TGTGCCAGCAGCGCAGAGGGGACAGGGTGGGACGAGCAGTACTTC.

This clonotype was recorded a few times. The chain joins TRBV20-1 to TRBJ1-4, with 10 bases that match TRBD1. This CDR3 spans 13 amino acids. J lost 8 bases, V lost 7 bases, and 7 bases had no gene match. Germline loops: CDR1 DFQATT, CDR2 SNEGSKA (reference sequence). CDR3 nucleotides: TGCAGTGTTAAAGGACAGGGGGGAGAAAAACTGTTTTTT. It codes for CSVKGQGGEKLFF.

This clonotype has at least ten counts. The chain couples TRBV24-1 to TRBJ2-1; 9 nucleotides agree with TRBD1. The CDR3 has 14 amino acids. CDR1 KGHDR and CDR2 SFDVKD come from the germline V gene. V lost 3 bases, J lost 8 bases, and 4 bases stayed unmatched. The CDR3 loop is CATSDRTGVYEQFF. The DNA for the CDR3 is TGTGCCACCAGTGATCGGACAGGGGTGTATGAGCAGTTCTTC.

This clonotype has at least ten counts. The chain has TRBV5-1 and TRBJ2-7; 12 bases are a match to TRBD1. The CDR3 spans 14 residues. With V trimmed by 2 bases and J by 7 bases, 4 bases remained unmatched. Germline CDR1 is SGHRS and CDR2 is YFSETQ. In nucleotides, the CDR3 is TGCGCCAGCAGCTTTGGGGACAGGGGGCAGGAGCAGTACTTC. Encoded protein: CASSFGDRGQEQYF.

This clonotype has at least ten counts. This chain joins TRBV7-2 and TRBJ2-1; D uncertain. Trimming stripped 5 bases from V and 9 bases from J, with 11 bases between. Germline V lookup: CDR1 SGHTA, CDR2 FQGNSA. The length of the CDR3 is 12 residues. The CDR3 nucleotides are TGTGCCAGCAGCCTAAAGTTGGGTGAGCAGTTCTTC. It is translated as CASSLKLGEQFF.

This chain joins TRBV27 and TRBJ2-1; the D gene is possibly TRBD2 (5 bases). Looked up from germline, CDR1 is MNHEY and CDR2 is SMNVEV (reference sequence). The CDR3 is 13 residues long. Trimming took 9 bases from V and 7 from J, leaving 16 bases between them. The CDR3 reads CASTDSPPNEQFF. In DNA form, the CDR3 reads TGTGCCAGTACGGACTCGCCCCCTAATGAGCAGTTCTTC.

This clonotype was counted a few times. This sequence joins TRBV13 and TRBJ1-1, with D possibly TRBD1 on 5 matching bases. Germline lookup yields CDR1 PRHDT and CDR2 FYEKMQ (reference sequence). Deletions cut 6 bases from V and 10 bases from J, with 15 bases between. CDR3 length equals 12 residues. In nucleotides, the CDR3 is TGTGCCAGCAGTCCGGGACTTTCAGGAGCTTTCTTT. It codes for CASSPGLSGAFF.

This clonotype was detected only a few times. V is TRBV7-9 and J is TRBJ1-1; 7 positions agree with TRBD1. V gave up 1 base and J gave up 6 bases; unmatched junction bases: 5. This CDR3 is built from 14 residues. Per germline, CDR1 SEHNR and CDR2 FQNEAQ (reference sequence). CDR3 protein: CASSLERQGAEAFF. CDR3 coding DNA: TGTGCCAGCAGCTTAGAGCGACAGGGCGCTGAAGCTTTCTTT.

This sequence joins TRBV20-1 and TRBJ1-1; 10 bases fit TRBD1. This CDR3 is built from 13 residues. Germline values: CDR1 DFQATT, CDR2 SNEGSKA (reference sequence). The V and J ends lost 6 bases and 3 bases, in that order; junction bases with no gene match: 4. CDR3: CSATTGGHTEAFF. The CDR3 DNA sequence: TGCAGTGCCACGACAGGGGGCCACACTGAAGCTTTCTTT.

V and J are TRBV7-2 and TRBJ2-5, with no clear D. V was trimmed by 2 bases and J by 2 bases, leaving 15 bases between them. The length of the CDR3 is 16 residues. Per germline, CDR1 SGHTA and CDR2 FQGNSA. The CDR3, as DNA: TGTGCCAGCAGCTTAAGTGACACACTGCCTCAAGAGACCCAGTACTTC. Its protein product is CASSLSDTLPQETQYF.

In this sample, this clonotype turned up many times. The rearrangement links TRBV29-1 to TRBJ1-2; D gene uncertain. The CDR3 is 12 residues long. Germline loops: CDR1 SQVTM, CDR2 ANQGSEA. The V end lost 3 bases, the J end lost 3 bases, and 8 bases lay between the germline ends. CDR3: CSVDRTYYGYTF. CDR3 bases: TGCAGCGTTGACAGAACCTACTATGGCTACACCTTC.

V usage is TRBV5-4 and J usage is TRBJ2-7; D is possibly TRBD1 or TRBD2 (5 bases each). The germline V gene encodes CDR1 SGHNT and CDR2 YYREEE (reference sequence). The CDR3 spans 12 residues. Trimming took off 3 bases at V and 5 bases at J, with 9 bases between the two ends. The CDR3 loop reads CASSWDGNEQYF. The CDR3 nucleotides are TGTGCCAGCAGCTGGGACGGGAACGAGCAGTACTTC.

The V and J genes are TRBV6-1 and TRBJ2-5; 12 bases are a match to TRBD2. The CDR3 covers 15 residues. The germline CDR1 and CDR2 sequences are MNHNS and SASEGT. The V and J ends lost 7 bases and 0 bases, in that order; junction bases with no gene match: 3. This CDR3 reads CASKGLAGYQETQYF. The CDR3, as DNA: TGTGCCAGCAAAGGACTAGCGGGGTACCAAGAGACCCAGTACTTC.

This clonotype was counted many times. The chain couples TRBV13 to TRBJ2-6; 10 bases map to TRBD1. The trim removed 8 bases at V and 3 bases at J, leaving 10 bases unmatched. Germline CDR1 and CDR2: PRHDT and FYEKMQ (reference sequence). The CDR3 contains 17 residues. The CDR3 DNA sequence: TGTGCCAGCTCGGCCGGGACAGGGGTGGATGGGGCCAACGTCCTGACTTTC. It specifies CASSAGTGVDGANVLTF.

This chain links TRBV7-2 with TRBJ2-2, with 7 bases that match TRBD1. V was pared by 4 bases and J by 7 bases, with 9 bases of the junction left unmatched. The CDR3 extends over 15 amino acids. In germline, CDR1 is SGHTA, CDR2 FQGNSA. CDR3 in amino acids: CASSSRDRDFGELFF. CDR3 coding DNA: TGTGCCAGCAGCTCCCGGGACAGAGATTTCGGGGAGCTGTTTTTT. Filled out from reference TRBV7-2 and TRBJ2-2, the complete variable domain reads GAGVSQSPSNKVTEKGKDVELRCDPISGHTALYWYRQSLGQGLEFLIYFQGNSAPDKSGLPSDRFSAERTGGSVSTLTIQRTQQEDSAVYLCASSSRDRDFGELFFGEGSRLTVL.

This clonotype was observed a handful of times. The gene calls are TRBV5-6 and TRBJ2-3; D is tentatively TRBD1 or TRBD2 (5 bases each). Germline V gives CDR1 SGHDT, CDR2 YYEEEE. The V end was cut by 1 base, the J end by 3 bases, with 18 bases between. The CDR3 runs 17 residues. The CDR3 sequence is CASSLTSRGRRTDTQYF. The CDR3 region has the DNA TGTGCCAGCAGCTTGACGTCCCGGGGCCGGAGGACAGATACGCAGTATTTT.

This clonotype turned up a few times. The chain employs TRBV9 and TRBJ2-3, with 8 bases that match TRBD2. The CDR3 length is 16 residues. V lost 4 bases, J lost 0 bases, and 7 bases stayed unmatched. CDR1 and CDR2 from the germline V gene are SGDLS and YYNGEE. The CDR3 spells CASSKERGTSTDTQYF. CDR3 in DNA: TGTGCCAGCAGCAAGGAGCGGGGGACTAGCACAGATACGCAGTATTTT.

The chain has TRBV6-6 and TRBJ1-3; no clear D gene. Germline CDR1 and CDR2: MNHNY and SVGAGI (reference sequence). The length of the CDR3 is 14 residues. V was trimmed by 6 bases and J by 2 bases, leaving 11 bases between them. CDR3 loop: CASRPDITGNTIYF. CDR3 DNA: TGTGCCAGCAGACCCGACATCACTGGAAACACCATATATTTT.

This clonotype was counted ten times or more. The CDR3 protein is CASSLAYSGDVIDTQYF. CDR3 sequence (DNA): TGTGCCAGCAGCTTAGCCTATAGCGGGGACGTTATAGATACGCAGTATTTT. This chain joins TRBV7-9 and TRBJ2-3; 8 positions agree with TRBD2. Per germline, CDR1 SEHNR and CDR2 FQNEAQ (reference sequence). V dropped 0 bases and J dropped 5; count of bases not matched to a gene: 10. This CDR3 comprises 17 residues.

This clonotype was counted at least ten times. The DNA of the CDR3 is TGCGCCAGCAGCTTGGAAATAGCGGGGGGGCCCGAAGATACGCAGTATTTT. This codes for CASSLEIAGGPEDTQYF. V usage is TRBV5-1 and J usage is TRBJ2-3, with 11 positions matching TRBD2. Germline CDR1 SGHRS, CDR2 YFSETQ. Trimming cost V 0 bases and J 5 bases; bases outside gene matches: 8. The CDR3 spans 17 residues.

In this sample, this clonotype turned up many times. V and J are TRBV7-6 and TRBJ2-2; tentative D call: TRBD2 (5 bases). Per the germline V gene, CDR1 is SGHVS and CDR2 is FNYEAQ. The CDR3 covers 15 residues. The ends were cut back, 4 bases at V and 2 bases at J, with 11 bases in the middle. The CDR3 loop reads CASSSLRGNTGELFF. CDR3 coding DNA: TGTGCCAGCAGCTCCTTACGGGGTAACACCGGGGAGCTGTTTTTT.

This clonotype was detected many times. The chain employs TRBV2 and TRBJ1-5; D is unclear. The CDR3 extends over 14 amino acids. The V end lost 3 bases, the J end lost 0 bases, and 6 bases lay between the germline ends. Germline loops: CDR1 SNHLY, CDR2 FYNNEI. CDR3 in DNA: TGTGCCAGCAGTGAGGGGAGTAGCAATCAGCCCCAGCATTTT. It translates to CASSEGSSNQPQHF.

This clonotype was seen many times. The rearrangement joins TRBV11-3 to TRBJ2-1, with 7 bases matching TRBD2. This CDR3 region has 14 residues. V was pared by 5 bases and J by 5 bases, with 6 bases of the junction left unmatched. Germline values: CDR1 SGHNT, CDR2 YENEEA. The CDR3 protein is CASSRAGTHNEQFF. The CDR3 region has the DNA TGTGCCAGCAGCCGAGCGGGGACCCACAATGAGCAGTTCTTC.

This clonotype was detected many times. The CDR3 sequence: CASSRSMQGTINYGYTF. The CDR3, as DNA: TGTGCCAGCAGTCGAAGCATGCAGGGGACCATTAACTATGGCTACACCTTC. This sequence joins TRBV6-2 or TRBV6-3 and TRBJ1-2; D perhaps matches TRBD1 (6 bases). The V end lost 5 bases, the J end lost 1 base, and 20 bases lay between the germline ends. The V gene's germline CDR1 is MNHEY and CDR2 SVGEGT. The CDR3 totals 17 residues.

This chain joins TRBV7-3 and TRBJ2-5; no clear D. The CDR3 loop spans 13 amino acids. The germline CDR1 and CDR2 sequences are SGHTA and FQGTGA. V was shortened by 4 bases and J by 2 bases, with 8 bases between the two germline ends. The CDR3 sequence: CASSSREQETQYF. In DNA, the CDR3 is TGTGCCAGCAGCTCACGAGAACAAGAGACCCAGTACTTC.

This clonotype has at least ten counts. This sequence joins TRBV6-5 and TRBJ1-2; no definite D call. The CDR3 contains 11 residues. V was shortened by 5 bases and J by 7 bases, with 8 bases between the two germline ends. Germline values: CDR1 MNHEY, CDR2 SVGAGI. The CDR3 DNA follows: TGTGCCAGCAGTGGGGAGGTTGGCTACACCTTC. Translation: CASSGEVGYTF.

The V and J genes are TRBV27 and TRBJ1-6; tentatively, D is TRBD1 (6 bases). The V end was cut by 6 bases, the J end by 12 bases, with 18 bases between. The CDR3 extends over 14 amino acids. Germline V gene sequence: CDR1 MNHEY, CDR2 SMNVEV (reference sequence). The CDR3 DNA is TGTGCCAGCAGCCCCAGTTTCGGGGGCCGACCCCTCCACTTT. Its translation: CASSPSFGGRPLHF.

In its sample, this clonotype was seen many times. The chain carries TRBV7-2 and TRBJ2-5; 7 nucleotides line up with TRBD2. The CDR3 is 14 amino acids. J lost 13 bases, V lost 4 bases, and 15 bases had no gene match. Germline V gene lookup returns CDR1 SGHTA and CDR2 FQGNSA. CDR3 residues: CASSSKGAGPPGYF. The CDR3 coding sequence is TGTGCCAGCAGCTCAAAAGGAGCGGGGCCGCCCGGGTACTTC.

This clonotype has at least ten counts. The chain has TRBV4-2 and TRBJ2-3, with D possibly called TRBD1 or TRBD2 (6 bases each). The CDR3 is 16 residues long. The germline gives CDR1 LGHNA, CDR2 YNFKEQ. Trimming took off 1 base at V and 4 bases at J, with 15 bases between the two ends. Here the CDR3 reads CASSQGSGGGADTQYF. Here the CDR3 DNA reads TGTGCCAGCAGCCAAGGAAGCGGAGGGGGAGCAGATACGCAGTATTTT.

The chain employs TRBV19 and TRBJ2-3, with 8 bases matching TRBD2. With V trimmed by 8 bases and J by 4 bases, 11 bases remained unmatched. The CDR3 runs to 15 residues. Germline assignment: CDR1 LNHDA and CDR2 SQIVND (reference sequence). The CDR3 region is CASRPRGDGPDTQYF. CDR3 nucleotide sequence: TGTGCCAGTCGCCCGCGGGGGGACGGGCCAGATACGCAGTATTTT.